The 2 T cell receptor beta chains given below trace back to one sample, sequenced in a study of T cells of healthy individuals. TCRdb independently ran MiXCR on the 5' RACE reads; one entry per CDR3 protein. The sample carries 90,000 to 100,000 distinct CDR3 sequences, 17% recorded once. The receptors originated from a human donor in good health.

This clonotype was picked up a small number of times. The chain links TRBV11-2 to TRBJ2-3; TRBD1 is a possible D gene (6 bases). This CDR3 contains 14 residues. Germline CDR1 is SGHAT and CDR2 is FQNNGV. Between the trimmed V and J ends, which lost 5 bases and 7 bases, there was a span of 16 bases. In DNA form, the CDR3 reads TGTGCCAGCAGCCCCCTCTCACAGGGAAATACGCAGTATTTT. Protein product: CASSPLSQGNTQYF.

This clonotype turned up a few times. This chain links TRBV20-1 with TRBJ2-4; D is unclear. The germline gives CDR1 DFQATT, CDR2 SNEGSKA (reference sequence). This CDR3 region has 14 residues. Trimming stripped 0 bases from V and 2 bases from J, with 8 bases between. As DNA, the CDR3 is TGCAGTGCTAGAGATCCCCAAACCAAAAACATTCAGTACTTC. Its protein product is CSARDPQTKNIQYF.